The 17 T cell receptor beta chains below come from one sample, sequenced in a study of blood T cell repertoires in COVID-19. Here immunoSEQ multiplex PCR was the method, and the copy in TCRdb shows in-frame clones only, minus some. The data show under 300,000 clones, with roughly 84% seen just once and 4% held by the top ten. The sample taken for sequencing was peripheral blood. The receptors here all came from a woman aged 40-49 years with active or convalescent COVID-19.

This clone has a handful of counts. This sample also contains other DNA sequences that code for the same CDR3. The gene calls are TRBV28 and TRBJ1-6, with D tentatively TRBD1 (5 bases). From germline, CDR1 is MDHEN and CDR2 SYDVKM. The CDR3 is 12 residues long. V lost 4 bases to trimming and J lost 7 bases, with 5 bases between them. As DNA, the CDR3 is TGTGCCAGCAGTTCAGGGAATTCACCCCTCCACTTT. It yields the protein CASSSGNSPLHF.

In DNA form, the CDR3 reads TGTGCCAGCAGTGAGCATAGCGGGGGGGCAGAGACCCAGTACTTC. Translating gives CASSEHSGGAETQYF. The chain couples TRBV6-1 to TRBJ2-5; 11 bases map to TRBD2. The CDR3 is made up of 15 amino acids. Germline CDR1 is MNHNS and CDR2 is SASEGT. V was clipped by 3 bases and J by 4 bases; unmatched bases: 4.

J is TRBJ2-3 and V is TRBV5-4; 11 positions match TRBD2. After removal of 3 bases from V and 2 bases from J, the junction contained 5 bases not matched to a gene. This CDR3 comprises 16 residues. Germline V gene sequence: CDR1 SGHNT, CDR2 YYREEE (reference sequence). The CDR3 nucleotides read TGTGCCAGCAGCTCAAAACTAGCGGGGGTCACAGATACGCAGTATTTT. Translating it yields CASSSKLAGVTDTQYF.

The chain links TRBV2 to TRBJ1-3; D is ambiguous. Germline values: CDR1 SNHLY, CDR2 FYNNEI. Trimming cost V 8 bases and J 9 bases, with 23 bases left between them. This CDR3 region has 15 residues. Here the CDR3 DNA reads TGTGCCAGCGCCCAGGTGCGAGACCCCGGTGTCACCATATATTTT. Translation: CASAQVRDPGVTIYF.

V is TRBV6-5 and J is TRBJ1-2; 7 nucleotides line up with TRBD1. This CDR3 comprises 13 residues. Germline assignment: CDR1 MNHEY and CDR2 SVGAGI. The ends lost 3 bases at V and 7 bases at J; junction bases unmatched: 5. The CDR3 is CASSYSRGPGYTF. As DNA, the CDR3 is TGTGCCAGCAGTTATTCTAGGGGGCCTGGCTACACCTTC.

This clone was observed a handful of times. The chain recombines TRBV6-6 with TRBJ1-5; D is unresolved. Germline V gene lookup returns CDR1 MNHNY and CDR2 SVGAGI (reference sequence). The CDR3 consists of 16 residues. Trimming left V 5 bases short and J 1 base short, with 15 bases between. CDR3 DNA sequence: TGTGCCAGCAGTACGACGACCCGAGGGAGCAATCAGCCCCAGCATTTT. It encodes CASSTTTRGSNQPQHF.

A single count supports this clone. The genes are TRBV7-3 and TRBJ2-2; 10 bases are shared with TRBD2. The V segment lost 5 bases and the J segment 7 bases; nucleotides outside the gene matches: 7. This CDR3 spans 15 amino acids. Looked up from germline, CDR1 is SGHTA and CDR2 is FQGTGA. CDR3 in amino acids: CASSLSGGRVGELFF. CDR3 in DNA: TGTGCCAGCAGCCTTAGCGGGGGGCGCGTCGGGGAGCTGTTTTTT. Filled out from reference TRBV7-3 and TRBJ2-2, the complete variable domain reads GAGVSQTPSNKVTEKGKYVELRCDPISGHTALYWYRQSLGQGPEFLIYFQGTGAADDSGLPNDRFFAVRPEGSVSTLKIQRTERGDSAVYLCASSLSGGRVGELFFGEGSRLTVL.

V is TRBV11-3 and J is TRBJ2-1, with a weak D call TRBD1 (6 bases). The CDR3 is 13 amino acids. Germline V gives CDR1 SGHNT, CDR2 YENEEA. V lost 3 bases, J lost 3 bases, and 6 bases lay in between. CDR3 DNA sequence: TGTGCCAGCAGCTTGGACAGCTACAATGAGCAGTTCTTC. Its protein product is CASSLDSYNEQFF.

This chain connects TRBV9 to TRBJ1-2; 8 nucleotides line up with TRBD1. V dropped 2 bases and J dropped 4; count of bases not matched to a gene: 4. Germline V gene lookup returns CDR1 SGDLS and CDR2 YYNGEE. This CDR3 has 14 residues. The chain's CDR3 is CASSVGTGFYGYTF. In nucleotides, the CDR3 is TGTGCCAGCAGCGTTGGGACAGGATTCTATGGCTACACCTTC.

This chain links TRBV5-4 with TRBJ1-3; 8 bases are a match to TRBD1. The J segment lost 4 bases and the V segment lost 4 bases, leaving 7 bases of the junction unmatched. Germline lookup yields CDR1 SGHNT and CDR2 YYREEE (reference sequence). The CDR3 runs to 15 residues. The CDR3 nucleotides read TGTGCCAGCAGCGAACCGGACAGGGTCGGAAACACCATATATTTT. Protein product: CASSEPDRVGNTIYF. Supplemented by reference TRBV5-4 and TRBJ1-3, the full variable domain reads ETGVTQSPTHLIKTRGQQVTLRCSSQSGHNTVSWYQQALGQGPQFIFQYYREEENGRGNFPPRFSGLQFPNYSSELNVNALELDDSALYLCASSEPDRVGNTIYFGEGSWLTVV.

The CDR3 spells CASSQAGGTGNEKLFF. The DNA for the CDR3 is TGTGCCAGCAGCCAGGCTGGAGGGACAGGGAATGAAAAACTGTTTTTT. The chain employs TRBV3-1 (or the pseudogene TRBV3-2) and TRBJ1-4; 9 bases line up with TRBD1. Trimming took 3 bases from V and 5 from J; bases not matched to a gene: 7. The CDR3 spans 16 residues. The germline gives CDR1 LGHDT, CDR2 YNNKEL (reference sequence).

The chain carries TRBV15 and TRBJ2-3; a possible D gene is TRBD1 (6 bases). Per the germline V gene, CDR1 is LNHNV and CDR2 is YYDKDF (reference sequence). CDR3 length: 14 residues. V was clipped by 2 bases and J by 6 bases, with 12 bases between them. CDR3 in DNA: TGTGCCACCAGCAGACCAGGGGACGTTGATACGCAGTATTTT. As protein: CATSRPGDVDTQYF.

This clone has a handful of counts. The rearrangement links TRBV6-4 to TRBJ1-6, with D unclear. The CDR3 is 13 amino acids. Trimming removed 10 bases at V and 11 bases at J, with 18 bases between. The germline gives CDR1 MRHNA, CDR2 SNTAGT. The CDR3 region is CATRRDQGAPLHF. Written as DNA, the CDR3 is TGTGCCACTCGGCGGGATCAAGGAGCACCCCTCCACTTT.

The CDR3: CASTAARAGYGYTF. For the CDR3, the DNA is TGTGCCAGTACCGCGGCCAGGGCAGGGTATGGCTACACCTTC. V and J are TRBV19 and TRBJ1-2; tentative D call: TRBD1 (5 bases). Per the germline V gene, CDR1 is LNHDA and CDR2 is SQIVND (reference sequence). CDR3 length: 14 residues. Trimming left V 7 bases short and J 5 bases short, with 17 bases between.

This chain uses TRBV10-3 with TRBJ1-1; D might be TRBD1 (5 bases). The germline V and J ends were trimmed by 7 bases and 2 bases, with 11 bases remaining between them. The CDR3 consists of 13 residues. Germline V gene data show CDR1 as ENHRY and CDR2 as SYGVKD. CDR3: CAIMPDINTEAFF. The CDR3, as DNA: TGTGCCATCATGCCGGACATTAACACTGAAGCTTTCTTT.

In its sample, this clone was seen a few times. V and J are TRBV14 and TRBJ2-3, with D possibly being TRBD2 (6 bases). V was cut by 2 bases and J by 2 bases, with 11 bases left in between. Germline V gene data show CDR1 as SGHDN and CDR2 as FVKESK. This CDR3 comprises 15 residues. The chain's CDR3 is CASSQQLAATDTQYF. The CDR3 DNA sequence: TGTGCCAGCAGCCAACAACTAGCTGCCACAGATACGCAGTATTTT.

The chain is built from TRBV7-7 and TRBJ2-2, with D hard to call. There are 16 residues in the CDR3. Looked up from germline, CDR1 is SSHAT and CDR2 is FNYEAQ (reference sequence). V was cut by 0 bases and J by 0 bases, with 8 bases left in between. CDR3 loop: CASSLAALPNTGELFF. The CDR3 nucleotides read TGTGCCAGCAGCTTAGCGGCTCTTCCGAACACCGGGGAGCTGTTTTTT.